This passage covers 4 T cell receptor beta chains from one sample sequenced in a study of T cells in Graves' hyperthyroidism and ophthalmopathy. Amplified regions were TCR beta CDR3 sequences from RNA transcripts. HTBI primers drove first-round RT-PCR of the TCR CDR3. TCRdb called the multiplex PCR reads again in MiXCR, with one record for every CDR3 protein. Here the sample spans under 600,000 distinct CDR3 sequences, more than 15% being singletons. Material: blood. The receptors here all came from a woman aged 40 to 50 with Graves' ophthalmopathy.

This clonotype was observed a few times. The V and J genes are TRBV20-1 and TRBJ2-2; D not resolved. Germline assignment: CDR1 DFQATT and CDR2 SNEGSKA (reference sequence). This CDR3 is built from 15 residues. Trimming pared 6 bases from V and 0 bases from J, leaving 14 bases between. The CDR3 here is CSASDFYANTGELFF. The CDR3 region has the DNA TGCAGTGCCAGTGACTTTTACGCGAACACCGGGGAGCTGTTTTTT.

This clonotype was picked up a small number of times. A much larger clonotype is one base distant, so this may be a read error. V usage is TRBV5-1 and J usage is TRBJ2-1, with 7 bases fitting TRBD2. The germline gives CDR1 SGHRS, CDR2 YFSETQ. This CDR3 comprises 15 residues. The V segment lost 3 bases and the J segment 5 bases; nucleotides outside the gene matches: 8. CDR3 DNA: TGCGCCAGCAGCTATGGGGGAGCGGGGCACAATGAGCAGTTCTTC. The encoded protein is CASSYGGAGHNEQFF.

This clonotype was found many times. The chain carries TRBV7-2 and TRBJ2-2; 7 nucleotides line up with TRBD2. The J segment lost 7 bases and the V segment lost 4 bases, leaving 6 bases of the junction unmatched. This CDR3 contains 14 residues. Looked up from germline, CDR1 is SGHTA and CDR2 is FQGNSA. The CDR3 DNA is TGTGCCAGCAGCTACCAGCGGGGTAGCGGGGAGCTGTTTTTT. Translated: CASSYQRGSGELFF.

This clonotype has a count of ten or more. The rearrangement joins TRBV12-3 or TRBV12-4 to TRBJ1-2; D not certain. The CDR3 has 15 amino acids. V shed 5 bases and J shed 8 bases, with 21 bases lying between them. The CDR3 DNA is TGTGCCAGCAGTCCCCGGGCGAGGAGGATATGGGGCTACACCTTC. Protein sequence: CASSPRARRIWGYTF.